This is a list of T cell receptor beta chains from one sample in a study of blood T cells in healthy people across ages. TCRdb called the 5' RACE reads again in MiXCR, with one record for every CDR3 protein. This sample yields 1.5 million to 2 million distinct CDR3 sequences, of which around half are seen a single time; 2.1% belongs to the top ten. Input material: blood. All receptors derive from a woman in her thirties or forties in good health. Both conserved end residues are part of each CDR3. Fields, in order: D gene, clone size, J gene, V gene, CDR3 DNA, CDR3 protein. D genes are given only for firm matches. Some rows mark clone size as missing; the rest say once, few, many or name a class of expanded clone.

d_gene: .
abundance: .
j_gene: TRBJ2-1
v_gene: TRBV12-3/TRBV12-4
CDR3nt: TGTGCCAGCGGCGATCCCCCGGTTGAGCAGTTCTTC
CDR3aa: CASGDPPVEQFF

d_gene: .
abundance: few
j_gene: TRBJ2-7
v_gene: TRBV6-5
CDR3nt: TGTGCCAGCAGTTACTCCTTTGGCGAGCAGTACTTC
CDR3aa: CASSYSFGEQYF

d_gene: TRBD1
abundance: .
j_gene: TRBJ1-2
v_gene: TRBV29-1
CDR3nt: TGCAGCGCGCTAACGACAGGGGGATATGGCTACACCTTC
CDR3aa: CSALTTGGYGYTF

d_gene: TRBD1
abundance: .
j_gene: TRBJ2-7
v_gene: TRBV5-6
CDR3nt: TGTGCCAGCAGCTATGGACAGGGATCCTCCTACGGGCAGTACTTC
CDR3aa: CASSYGQGSSYGQYF

d_gene: .
abundance: .
j_gene: TRBJ2-7
v_gene: TRBV12-3/TRBV12-4
CDR3nt: TGTGCCAGCAGTTTTTTTCCGGAGTCCTACGAGCAGTACTTC
CDR3aa: CASSFFPESYEQYF

d_gene: .
abundance: .
j_gene: TRBJ2-5
v_gene: TRBV29-1
CDR3nt: TGCAGCGGGGGGTTAAAGGAGACCCAGTACTTC
CDR3aa: CSGGLKETQYF

d_gene: .
abundance: .
j_gene: TRBJ2-3
v_gene: TRBV7-2
CDR3nt: TGTGCCAGCAGCTTGCTACCCGTCCCTGATACGCAGTATTTT
CDR3aa: CASSLLPVPDTQYF

d_gene: .
abundance: .
j_gene: TRBJ2-1
v_gene: TRBV20-1
CDR3nt: TGCAGTGCTTCGATCAGGAGCTCCTACAATGAGCAGTTCTTC
CDR3aa: CSASIRSSYNEQFF

d_gene: .
abundance: .
j_gene: TRBJ2-6
v_gene: TRBV4-3
CDR3nt: TGCGCCAGCACCCTTTATTTGGGGGAAAACGTCCTGACTTTC
CDR3aa: CASTLYLGENVLTF

d_gene: .
abundance: .
j_gene: TRBJ2-6
v_gene: TRBV9
CDR3nt: TGTGCCAGCAGCCGCCGGGACGGAGACTCTGGGGCCAACGTCCTGACTTTC
CDR3aa: CASSRRDGDSGANVLTF

d_gene: TRBD2
abundance: few
j_gene: TRBJ2-7
v_gene: TRBV28
CDR3nt: TGTGCCAGCAGGACTAGCGGGGGGGGCCCCTACGAGCAGTACTTC
CDR3aa: CASRTSGGGPYEQYF

d_gene: .
abundance: few
j_gene: TRBJ2-1
v_gene: TRBV27
CDR3nt: TGTGCCAGCAGTTTTCCCCCGCTAGCCCTCTACAATGAGCAGTTCTTC
CDR3aa: CASSFPPLALYNEQFF

d_gene: TRBD2
abundance: .
j_gene: TRBJ2-4
v_gene: TRBV6-2/TRBV6-3
CDR3nt: TGTGCCAGCAGTTACGGACTAGTAAACATTCAGTACTTC
CDR3aa: CASSYGLVNIQYF

d_gene: .
abundance: .
j_gene: TRBJ2-1
v_gene: TRBV28
CDR3nt: TGTGCCAGCAGTCCGCAAAGCATCGGTGAGCAGTTCTTC
CDR3aa: CASSPQSIGEQFF

d_gene: .
abundance: once
j_gene: TRBJ1-1
v_gene: TRBV28
CDR3nt: TGTGCCAGCACCGGCGTGGGGGTGGTTTTGAACACTGAAGCTTTCTTT
CDR3aa: CASTGVGVVLNTEAFF